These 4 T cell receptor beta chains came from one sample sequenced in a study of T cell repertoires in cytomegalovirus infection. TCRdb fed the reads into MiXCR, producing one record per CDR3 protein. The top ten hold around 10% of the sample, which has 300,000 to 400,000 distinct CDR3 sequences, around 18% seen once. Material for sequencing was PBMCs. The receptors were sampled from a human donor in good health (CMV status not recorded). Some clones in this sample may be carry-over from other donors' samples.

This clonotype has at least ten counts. CDR3 in DNA: TGTGCCAGCAGGAGCACCCTAGGGGGGCCTAGCACAGATACGCAGTATTTT. Amino acid sequence: CASRSTLGGPSTDTQYF. V and J are TRBV4-2 and TRBJ2-3; tentatively, D is TRBD1 or TRBD2 (6 bases each). Germline values: CDR1 LGHNA, CDR2 YNFKEQ. V lost 6 bases and J lost 0, with 19 bases in between. This CDR3 region has 17 residues.

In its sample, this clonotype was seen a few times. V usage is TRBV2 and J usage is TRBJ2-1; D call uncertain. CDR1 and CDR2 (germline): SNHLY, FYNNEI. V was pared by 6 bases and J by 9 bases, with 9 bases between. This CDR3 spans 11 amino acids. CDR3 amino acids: CASRSVGEQFF. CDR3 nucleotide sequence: TGTGCCAGCAGAAGCGTCGGTGAGCAGTTCTTC.

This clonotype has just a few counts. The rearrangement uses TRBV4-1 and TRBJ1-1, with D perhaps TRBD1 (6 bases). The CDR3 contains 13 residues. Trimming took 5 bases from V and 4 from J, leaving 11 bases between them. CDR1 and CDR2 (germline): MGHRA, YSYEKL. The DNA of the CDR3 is TGCGCCAGCAGCACACGGGACACCACTGAAGCTTTCTTT. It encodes CASSTRDTTEAFF.

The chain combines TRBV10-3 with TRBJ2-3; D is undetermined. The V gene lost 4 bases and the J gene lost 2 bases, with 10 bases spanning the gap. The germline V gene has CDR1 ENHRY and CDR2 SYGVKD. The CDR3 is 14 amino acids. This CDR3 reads CAISAVQPTDTQYF. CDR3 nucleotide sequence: TGTGCCATCAGTGCTGTCCAACCCACAGATACGCAGTATTTT.